This T cell receptor (beta chain) was documented in a study of CD8+CD57+ T cells in acquired aplastic anemia. The wider study: CD4+ and CD8+ cells, once sorted, gave DNA averaging approximately 3 ug.

This clonotype was picked up many times. Profiling that covered TCR beta VDJ and CDR3 relied on genomic DNA as its template. Via MiXCR, TCRdb re-called the reads, giving one row per CDR3 protein. This sample carries roughly 180,000 distinct CDR3 sequences, less than 65% of them seen once, and the ten largest clones take about 45%. The CDR3 totals 14 residues. Germline CDR1 and CDR2: SGHDN and FVKESK. V lost 1 base and J lost 2, with 9 bases in between. The clonotype comes from a human donor with severe aplastic anemia or a healthy control (not recorded which). The source material was sorted CD4+, CD8+, or CD8+CD57+ T cells (not recorded which) from PBMCs. The chain is built from TRBV14 and TRBJ2-7; D unclear. The CDR3 bases are TGTGCCAGCAGCCAAGGCTGGGTCCCCTACGAGCAGTACTTC. Translation gives CASSQGWVPYEQYF.